These 19 T cell receptor beta chains were all obtained from the same sample, sequenced in a study of molecular identifiers for immune sequencing clone quantification. From the PCR reads, TCRdb called clonotypes with MiXCR, one entry per CDR3 protein. Among fewer than 25,000 distinct CDR3 sequences listed, 20% to 25% were seen once. Source material: naive CD8+ T cells from blood, with Jurkat cell RNA spiked in. Documented subset: FACS-sorted CD8+CD4-CCR7+CD45RA+ naive T cells. Every receptor here comes from a human donor in good health. Some libraries in this study had Jurkat cell RNA spiked in.

The table lists this clonotype with many counts. The chain has TRBV29-1 and TRBJ1-1, with D uncertain. The CDR3 covers 11 residues. The V gene lost 6 bases and the J gene lost 8 bases, with 13 bases spanning the gap. From germline, CDR1 is SQVTM and CDR2 ANQGSEA. CDR3 nucleotide sequence: TGCAGCGTGAGTGACGGAAACGAAGCTTTCTTT. It is translated as CSVSDGNEAFF.

This clonotype occurred a few times. V usage is TRBV7-8 and J usage is TRBJ2-3; D uncertain. This CDR3 spans 12 amino acids. CDR1 and CDR2 from the germline V gene are SGHVS and FQNEAQ. The V end lost 2 bases, the J end lost 3 bases, and 3 bases lay between the germline ends. The CDR3 region is CASSLWTDTQYF. As DNA, the CDR3 is TGTGCCAGCAGCTTATGGACAGATACGCAGTATTTT. The whole variable domain, filled in from reference TRBV7-8 and TRBJ2-3, reads GAGVSQSPRYKVAKRGQDVALRCDPISGHVSLFWYQQALGQGPEFLTYFQNEAQLDKSGLPSDRFFAERPEGSVSTLKIQRTQQEDSAVYLCASSLWTDTQYFGPGTRLTVL.

This clonotype is judged medium-sized. This chain joins TRBV28 and TRBJ2-4; D gene ambiguous. V was cut by 5 bases and J by 3 bases, with 14 bases left in between. The CDR3 totals 15 residues. The germline CDR1 and CDR2 sequences are MDHEN and SYDVKM. The CDR3 spells CASSPLLWGKNIQYF. CDR3 coding DNA: TGTGCCAGCAGTCCTCTACTATGGGGCAAAAACATTCAGTACTTC. The whole variable domain, filled in from reference TRBV28 and TRBJ2-4, reads DVKVTQSSRYLVKRTGEKVFLECVQDMDHENMFWYRQDPGLGLRLIYFSYDVKMKEKGDIPEGYSVSREKKERFSLILESASTNQTSMYLCASSPLLWGKNIQYFGAGTRLSVL.

The CDR3 coding sequence is TGTGCCAGCAGTTATTTGGGTGACAGCTACGAGCAGTACTTC. Its protein is CASSYLGDSYEQYF. The chain uses TRBV6-2 or TRBV6-3 and TRBJ2-7, with D possibly TRBD1 on 5 matching bases. Germline V gives CDR1 MNHEY, CDR2 SVGEGT. Trimming took 3 bases from V and 3 from J, leaving 12 bases between them. CDR3 size: 14 residues.

Remarks on this clonotype: One junction end does not reproduce the germline sequence, and a read error may be involved. V gene TRBV9 combines with J gene TRBJ2-2, with D uncertain. This CDR3 has 13 residues. CDR1 is SGDLS and CDR2 is YYNGEE in the germline V gene. CDR3 in amino acids: CASSLANAGELFF. CDR3 bases: TGTGCCAGCAGTCTCGCGAACGCCGGGGAGCTGTTTTTT.

This clonotype was counted many times. This chain joins TRBV4-1 and TRBJ2-7; the match to TRBD2 covers 12 bases. The CDR3 is 17 amino acids. Per the germline V gene, CDR1 is MGHRA and CDR2 is YSYEKL. V trimming: 0 bases; J trimming: 3 bases; junction bases outside the gene matches: 6. The CDR3 loop is CASSQDPTSGSVYEQYF. In DNA form, the CDR3 reads TGCGCCAGCAGCCAAGATCCGACTAGCGGGAGTGTCTACGAGCAGTACTTC.

This clonotype occurred many times. The chain joins TRBV19 to TRBJ1-5; 10 positions agree with TRBD1. This CDR3 has 14 amino acids. Germline V gives CDR1 LNHDA, CDR2 SQIVND (reference sequence). V shed 11 bases and J 0 bases; nucleotides not matched to a gene: 4. CDR3 region: CAGGQGGSNQPQHF. In nucleotides, the CDR3 is TGTGCCGGTGGACAGGGGGGTAGCAATCAGCCCCAGCATTTT.

This clonotype was picked up a small number of times. The rearrangement joins TRBV19 to TRBJ2-1; D is undetermined. The germline V gene has CDR1 LNHDA and CDR2 SQIVND (reference sequence). This CDR3 region has 14 residues. The V end lost 5 bases, the J end lost 0 bases, and 8 bases lay between the germline ends. The CDR3 sequence is CASSFGSSYNEQFF. In nucleotides, the CDR3 is TGTGCCAGTAGTTTCGGAAGCTCCTACAATGAGCAGTTCTTC. Looking up the rest from reference TRBV19 and TRBJ2-1 gives the full variable domain: DGGITQSPKYLFRKEGQNVTLSCEQNLNHDAMYWYRQDPGQGLRLIYYSQIVNDFQKGDIAEGYSVSREKKESFPLTVTSAQKNPTAFYLCASSFGSSYNEQFFGPGTRLTVL.

This clonotype was counted only a few times. This may be a read error, as it is one base from a much larger clone. J is TRBJ1-1 and V is TRBV5-6, with D uncertain. This CDR3 region has 11 residues. Germline V lookup: CDR1 SGHDT, CDR2 YYEEEE. Here the CDR3 reads CTSTSSSEAFF. DNA for the CDR3: TGTACCAGCACTAGCTCATCTGAAGCTTTCTTT.

This clonotype occurred once. CDR3 bases: TGTGCCAGCAGCGTCCCTACAGGGACCGAGCAGTACTTC. Translating gives CASSVPTGTEQYF. The chain carries TRBV5-6 and TRBJ2-7; D is perhaps TRBD1 (6 bases). The CDR3 has 13 residues. V dropped 4 bases and J dropped 6 bases, with 14 bases sitting between them. Germline CDR1 SGHDT, CDR2 YYEEEE.

This sequence joins TRBV6-5 and TRBJ2-7, with TRBD1 as a possible D gene (5 bases). The CDR3 covers 12 residues. Germline CDR1 MNHEY, CDR2 SVGAGI. Deletions cut 2 bases from V and 3 bases from J, with 5 bases between. The CDR3 coding sequence is TGTGCCAGCAGTTACGACAGCTACGAGCAGTACTTC. Its protein product is CASSYDSYEQYF.

By sample fraction, this clonotype is medium-sized (0.01 to 0.1%). V gene TRBV15 combines with J gene TRBJ2-5; 11 positions agree with TRBD2. V gave up 0 bases and J gave up 4 bases; unmatched junction bases: 4. The CDR3 extends over 16 amino acids. The germline CDR1 and CDR2 sequences are LNHNV and YYDKDF (reference sequence). DNA of the CDR3: TGTGCCACCAGCAGAGATCTACTAGCGGGAGCAGAGACCCAGTACTTC. As protein: CATSRDLLAGAETQYF.

With respect to this clonotype: One junction end does not reproduce the germline sequence, and a read error may be involved. The V and J genes are TRBV11-2 and TRBJ2-3; no clear D. The V gene's germline CDR1 is SGHAT and CDR2 FQNNGV. The CDR3 totals 15 residues. CDR3 coding DNA: TGTGCCGGCAGCTGGGCCCCGGGTGGCACAGATACGCAGTATTTT. Translating gives CAGSWAPGGTDTQYF.

Of note for this clonotype: A read error may be the cause here, since a much bigger clone is one base away. V is TRBV12-3 or TRBV12-4 and J is TRBJ2-7, with TRBD2 as a possible D gene (5 bases). The CDR3 covers 14 residues. With 6 bases removed from V and 3 bases from J, the gap between germline ends came to 15 bases. CDR3 coding DNA: TGTGCCAGCAGATTATATGGGAGCTACTACGAGCAGTACTTC. Amino acids: CASRLYGSYYEQYF.

This clonotype was seen a single time. This sequence may be a read error, since a much larger clone differs from it by one base. The gene calls are TRBV6-6 and TRBJ2-5; D is perhaps TRBD2 (6 bases). Germline lookup yields CDR1 MNHNY and CDR2 SVGAGI (reference sequence). This CDR3 has 13 amino acids. The CDR3 loop reads CVSNWGGIETQYF. In nucleotides, the CDR3 is TGTGTCAGCAACTGGGGAGGTATAGAGACCCAGTACTTC.

The CDR3 protein is CASSLDQSSYNEQFF. The CDR3 DNA reads as TGTGCCAGCAGTTTGGACCAGAGCTCCTACAATGAGCAGTTCTTC. This sequence joins TRBV28 and TRBJ2-1; D gene uncertain. Per germline, CDR1 MDHEN and CDR2 SYDVKM. The CDR3 runs to 15 residues. Trimming cost V 3 bases and J 0 bases, with 9 bases left between them.

The chain links TRBV18 to TRBJ1-1, with a possible D match to TRBD1 (6 bases). The V end was cut by 2 bases, the J end by 4 bases, with 14 bases between. The length of the CDR3 is 15 residues. CDR1 KGHSH and CDR2 LQKENI come from the germline V gene. CDR3 bases: TGTGCCAGCTCACCAACGGGACACGAACTCACTGAAGCTTTCTTT. Translation gives CASSPTGHELTEAFF.

This clonotype appeared many times. The chain is built from TRBV9 and TRBJ1-1, with D maybe TRBD1 (6 bases). Germline V gives CDR1 SGDLS, CDR2 YYNGEE. Trimming pared 3 bases from V and 0 bases from J, leaving 9 bases between. The CDR3 spans 14 residues. The CDR3 sequence is CASSDGQLNTEAFF. The CDR3 coding sequence is TGTGCCAGCAGCGACGGACAGCTGAACACTGAAGCTTTCTTT.

In this sample, this clonotype turned up many times. DNA for the CDR3: TGCGCCAGCAGCTTGTTTTCGGGGGGGTCGTACGAGCAGTACTTC. It translates to CASSLFSGGSYEQYF. The chain recombines TRBV5-1 with TRBJ2-7; the match to TRBD2 covers 8 bases. The junction had 7 bases not matched to a gene; V was cut back by 1 base and J by 4 bases. The CDR3 has 15 amino acids. The V gene's germline CDR1 is SGHRS and CDR2 YFSETQ.